This T cell receptor (beta chain) was retrieved from a study of cytomegalovirus exposure and HLA in healthy donors. Overall study findings and caveats: Analyses of presence and absence presupposed an approximately uniform sequencing depth across donors.

This clone was counted between two and nine times. Its target is not known. The PCR made use of 60 Vbeta and 13 Jbeta primers. Assay used: immunoSEQ multiplex PCR; TCRdb lists only in-frame clones, some missing. This sample has 150,000 to 170,000 clones; roughly 72% occur once, and the top ten carry 2.1%. This CDR3 comprises 19 residues. CDR1 and CDR2 from the germline V gene are SGHVS and FNYEAQ. The ends lost 5 bases at V and 6 bases at J; junction bases unmatched: 14. The chain joins TRBV7-6 to TRBJ2-1; 15 bases agree with TRBD2. Material: PBMCs. The clonotype was recovered from a man aged 25 to 40 in good health and CMV-seronegative. CDR3: CASSHQGLAGGRLSNEQFF. The CDR3 DNA is TGTGCCAGCAGCCACCAGGGACTAGCGGGGGGTCGCCTTAGCAATGAGCAGTTCTTC.